These 10 T cell receptor beta chains came from one sample sequenced in a study of shared T cell receptors in the human thymus. The assay was immunoSEQ multiplex PCR, and TCRdb's table has in-frame clones only and misses some. The table records over 65,000 clones, about 96% of them present only once. Sequenced sample: thymocytes. The origin of the receptors is a human donor.

This chain joins TRBV5-4 and TRBJ2-3, with 12 bases identical to TRBD2. The CDR3 is 19 amino acids. Germline values: CDR1 SGHNT, CDR2 YYREEE (reference sequence). Trimming cost V 0 bases and J 0 bases; bases outside gene matches: 8. CDR3 residues: CASSLALAGGKTSTDTQYF. The CDR3 region has the DNA TGTGCCAGCAGCTTGGCCCTAGCGGGGGGGAAAACTAGCACAGATACGCAGTATTTT.

The J gene is TRBJ1-1, the V gene TRBV14; D not resolved. Looked up from germline, CDR1 is SGHDN and CDR2 is FVKESK. With 2 bases removed from V and 3 bases from J, the gap between germline ends came to 10 bases. The CDR3 runs to 14 residues. For the CDR3, the DNA is TGTGCCAGCAGCCAACCATCCCCACACACTGAAGCTTTCTTT. This encodes CASSQPSPHTEAFF.

J is TRBJ1-2 and V is TRBV29-1; 7 bases match TRBD1. The germline CDR1 and CDR2 sequences are SQVTM and ANQGSEA. The CDR3 has 15 residues. Trimming removed 7 bases from V and 5 bases from J; junction bases left unmatched: 16. The CDR3 sequence: CSAATRAGTAYGYTF. The CDR3 DNA reads TGCAGCGCTGCGACACGGGCCGGGACAGCTTATGGCTACACCTTC.

The chain recombines TRBV4-1 with TRBJ1-1; D perhaps matches TRBD1 (5 bases). Per germline, CDR1 MGHRA and CDR2 YSYEKL. The CDR3 totals 14 residues. Trimming removed 4 bases at V and 7 bases at J, with 16 bases between. CDR3 DNA sequence: TGCGCCAGCAGCCCCGGACGGGACCCCGTTGAAGCTTTCTTT. Its translation: CASSPGRDPVEAFF.

This clone was seen just once. The chain joins TRBV4-3 to TRBJ1-1, with D uncertain. Germline loops: CDR1 LGHNA, CDR2 YSLEER. Trimming took off 2 bases at V and 10 bases at J, with 14 bases between the two ends. The CDR3 runs 13 residues. CDR3 sequence (DNA): TGCGCCAGCAGCCAATCTGGGAGGTGTGGAGCTTTCTTT. Encoded protein: CASSQSGRCGAFF.

In this sample, this clone turned up once. At the DNA level, this CDR3 is encoded by other sequences in the same sample as well. The chain is built from TRBV7-3 and TRBJ1-1; the match to TRBD1 covers 9 bases. CDR1 and CDR2 (germline): SGHTA, FQGTGA. The CDR3 loop spans 16 amino acids. V lost 3 bases to trimming and J lost 1 base; unmatched junction nucleotides: 6. CDR3 in amino acids: CASSLGEGQGNTEAFF. In DNA form, the CDR3 reads TGTGCCAGCAGCTTGGGGGAGGGACAGGGGAACACTGAAGCTTTCTTT.

CDR3 sequence (DNA): TGTGCCAGCAGCTCCGGGACTAGCGGCAACAATGAGCAGTTCTTC. This sequence encodes CASSSGTSGNNEQFF. V is TRBV7-8 and J is TRBJ2-1; 11 nucleotides line up with TRBD2. After removal of 4 bases from V and 5 bases from J, the junction contained 4 bases not matched to a gene. The germline V gene has CDR1 SGHVS and CDR2 FQNEAQ. The CDR3 loop spans 15 amino acids.

This sequence joins TRBV5-1 and TRBJ2-1, with D possibly matching TRBD2 (6 bases). Germline-derived CDR1 and CDR2 are SGHRS and YFSETQ. V lost 2 bases, J lost 9 bases, and 21 bases lay in between. The CDR3 is 16 amino acids. The CDR3 coding sequence is TGCGCCAGCAGCTTTAGACTTGGAGGGGCGTCCGGTGAGCAGTTCTTC. Translated, it gives CASSFRLGGASGEQFF.

The chain combines TRBV7-6 with TRBJ2-3; D is uncertain. Germline values: CDR1 SGHVS, CDR2 FNYEAQ. The V gene lost 5 bases and the J gene lost 0 bases, with 12 bases spanning the gap. The CDR3 sequence is 15 residues long. CDR3 protein: CASSNKDSSTDTQYF. CDR3 in DNA: TGTGCCAGCAGCAATAAAGATAGTAGCACAGATACGCAGTATTTT.

J is TRBJ1-1 and V is TRBV7-2; D not certain. Germline CDR1 reads SGHTA; CDR2 reads FQGNSA. The CDR3 sequence is 13 residues long. V lost 4 bases to trimming and J lost 11 bases, with 17 bases between them. In nucleotides, the CDR3 is TGTGCCAGCAGCTCGGACCCGTATTACCGGGCTTTCTTT. It encodes CASSSDPYYRAFF.